This TCR beta chain was recovered during a study of spatial heterogeneity in lung cancer (dated by TCRdb to about 2019). In terms of the full investigation: Samples were obtained from about 69 patients with early-stage, untreated non-small cell lung cancer from the lung TRACERx cohort. Follow-up PBMC samples were sequenced whenever available, with the median time to follow-up being 2 to 3 years after resection. More beta-chain than alpha-chain transcripts were consistently detected, likely reflecting higher beta-chain transcript abundance. In the raw uncorrected reads, each unique combination of TCR and UMI appeared more than ten times on average. In non-small cell lung cancer, the study made a quantitative comparison of TCR alpha and beta repertoires among multiple tumor regions, matched nontumor lung and blood. Nonsynonymous mutation counts, determined by whole-exome sequencing of tumor tissue, were related to TCR repertoire features. At surgery, both alpha and beta chains were TCR-sequenced in 200 to 250 tumor regions, approximately 64 matched nontumor lung samples and just over 55 PBMC samples.

The method was 5' RACE. Sequencing was performed on a NextSeq 500. To allow correction of PCR and sequencing errors, the TCR library protocol tagged every TCR cDNA molecule with a unique molecular identifier. Per the original workflow: TCR identification, UMI-based error correction and CDR3 extraction were performed with Decombinator tools. TCRs above a frequency of 2 per 1,000, corresponding to the top 1% of the tumor frequency distribution, were defined as expanded. Renyi diversity was computed with the R vegan package after each repertoire had been subsampled 100 times to 5,000 TCRs. CDR3 similarity networks were constructed using string-kernel similarity of amino acid triplets, with links drawn between CDR3s whose pairwise similarity was above 0.82. Using fastp at Q25 and MiXCR, TCRdb reprocessed the public reads and kept productive beta chains. One record per CDR3 amino acid sequence lists the most common genes and DNA. The V and J calls were not made by the authors but by TCRdb's processing. The sample yields about 120,000 distinct CDR3 sequences; less than 15% were counted once. Roughly 15% of the sample lies in the top ten.

The sample's time point, from its label and the paper: blood at routine non-recurrence follow-up after resection. Without any cell sorting, TCR sequencing was performed on whole RNA extracted either from tumor and nontumor lung tissue or from cryopreserved PBMC samples. Only patients with enough RNA available from two or more tumor regions were chosen for TCR sequencing. Study-wide findings and limitations: Confirming at a functional level the hypothesis that regional TCRs recognize regional mutations was considered to require additional single-cell paired TCR alpha and beta sequencing. Ubiquitous expanded tumor TCRs were detected in blood more often at tumor resection than at routine follow-up. Only roughly 15 patients were included in comparisons of baseline and follow-up blood repertoires.

The table lists this clonotype with a few counts. The antigen it binds to is not known. No much larger clone exists at a distance of one base, and base qualities are not known. Trimming costs V 5 bases and J 3 bases, and their ends lie 13 bases apart. According to the germline V gene (reference sequence), CDR1 reads SEHNR and CDR2 reads FQNEAQ. The CDR3 runs 14 amino acids, cysteine and phenylalanine included. Here the CDR3 DNA is all that survives: 42 bases in frame from base 1. The chain is assembled from TRBV7-9 and TRBJ2-5, with the D gene not confidently named. The sequence came from a male donor with early-stage non-small cell lung cancer. The sample here was PBMCs, taken at follow-up. DNA sequence: TGTGCCAGCAGCCCTGGACGTGGCGAAGAGACCCAGTACTTC. It is translated as CASSPGRGEETQYF. Supplemented by the reference TRBV7-9 and TRBJ2-5 proteins around the CDR3, the complete variable domain is DTGVSQNPRHKITKRGQNVTFRCDPISEHNRLYWYRQTLGQGPEFLTYFQNEAQLEKSRLLSDRFSAERPKGSFSTLEIQRTEQGDSAMYLCASSPGRGEETQYFGPGTRLLVL.